The 26 T cell receptor beta chains below all came from one sample that was sequenced in a study of T-cell reconstitution after alpha-beta-depleted transplantation in children. A TCRbeta library incorporating unique molecular identifiers was prepared. In TCRdb, the PCR reads were re-called with MiXCR into one record per CDR3 protein. The table includes over 85,000 distinct CDR3 sequences, 7.5% to 9% detected once. The sequencing used PBMCs, collected before TCRalphabeta/CD19-depleted stem cell transplant. These receptors originate from a boy aged 2 to 10 with acute lymphoblastic leukemia, due to receive a stem cell transplant.

The V call is TRBV6-1, the J call TRBJ2-1; TRBD2 matches 14 bases. Germline assignment: CDR1 MNHNS and CDR2 SASEGT. V trimming: 9 bases; J trimming: 8 bases; junction bases outside the gene matches: 6. This CDR3 spans 14 amino acids. In DNA, the CDR3 is TGTGCCAGTAAGACTAGCGGGGGGGTAGATGAGCAGTTCTTC. It encodes CASKTSGGVDEQFF.

V gene TRBV15 combines with J gene TRBJ1-1, with D hard to call. The CDR3 length is 15 residues. The V gene's germline CDR1 is LNHNV and CDR2 YYDKDF (reference sequence). Trimming took off 1 base at V and 1 base at J, with 10 bases between the two ends. In DNA form, the CDR3 reads TGTGCCACCAGCAGAGGAGCGGCAGGGAACACTGAAGCTTTCTTT. It codes for CATSRGAAGNTEAFF.

This chain connects TRBV4-2 to TRBJ2-3, with TRBD2 matching 8 bases. V dropped 3 bases and J dropped 2; count of bases not matched to a gene: 13. CDR1 is LGHNA and CDR2 is YNFKEQ in the germline V gene. The CDR3 length is 18 residues. CDR3 loop: CASSQDPPRGGLTDTQYF. The CDR3 DNA sequence: TGTGCCAGCAGCCAGGACCCTCCTCGGGGGGGCCTCACAGATACGCAGTATTTT.

This clonotype appeared many times. The chain combines TRBV7-9 with TRBJ2-5; 9 nucleotides align to TRBD2. J was trimmed by 1 base and V by 5 bases; bases with no gene match: 8. CDR1 is SEHNR and CDR2 is FQNEAQ in the germline V gene (reference sequence). This CDR3 is built from 16 residues. The CDR3 protein is CASSIIAGAIQETQYF. As DNA, the CDR3 is TGTGCCAGCAGCATTATAGCGGGGGCGATCCAAGAGACCCAGTACTTC.

The genes are TRBV6-1 and TRBJ1-3; D not resolved. Germline V gene sequence: CDR1 MNHNS, CDR2 SASEGT. The CDR3 consists of 15 residues. The V end was cut by 6 bases, the J end by 2 bases, with 14 bases between. Here the CDR3 DNA reads TGTGCCAGCAGGATGGGTCTCCCCGCTGGAAACACCATATATTTT. Protein product: CASRMGLPAGNTIYF.

This clonotype was counted at least ten times. The chain is built from TRBV14 and TRBJ2-7; D assignment may be TRBD1 or TRBD2 (6 bases each). Trimming pared 4 bases from V and 0 bases from J, leaving 13 bases between. CDR1 is SGHDN, CDR2 FVKESK, per germline. The CDR3 has 15 amino acids. In DNA form, the CDR3 reads TGTGCCAGCAGCCCTCGGGGGCTCAGCTCCTACGAGCAGTACTTC. It yields the protein CASSPRGLSSYEQYF.

V is TRBV19 and J is TRBJ2-2; D call uncertain. Germline V CDR1 and CDR2: LNHDA, SQIVND (reference sequence). Trimming cost V 6 bases and J 0 bases, with 8 bases left between them. The CDR3 contains 14 residues. CDR3 bases: TGTGCCAGTAGAACGCCTACGAACACCGGGGAGCTGTTTTTT. This codes for CASRTPTNTGELFF. The full variable domain, completed using reference TRBV19 and TRBJ2-2, is DGGITQSPKYLFRKEGQNVTLSCEQNLNHDAMYWYRQDPGQGLRLIYYSQIVNDFQKGDIAEGYSVSREKKESFPLTVTSAQKNPTAFYLCASRTPTNTGELFFGEGSRLTVL.

This clonotype occurred a few times. V usage is TRBV6-4 and J usage is TRBJ2-7; D might be TRBD1 or TRBD2, each matching 6 bases. CDR3 length: 13 residues. The V gene's germline CDR1 is MRHNA and CDR2 SNTAGT. Trimming left V 9 bases short and J 2 bases short, with 14 bases between. CDR3 in amino acids: CARRGDRTYEQYF. The CDR3, as DNA: TGTGCCAGAAGGGGGGACCGAACCTACGAGCAGTACTTC.

At least ten counts were recorded for this clonotype. This sequence joins TRBV20-1 and TRBJ2-7; the match to TRBD2 covers 8 bases. The CDR3 runs to 13 residues. The V gene's germline CDR1 is DFQATT and CDR2 SNEGSKA (reference sequence). With V trimmed by 6 bases and J by 10 bases, 14 bases remained unmatched. CDR3: CSAPRGVFYGQYF. DNA of the CDR3: TGCAGTGCCCCGCGGGGGGTCTTCTACGGTCAGTACTTC.

This clonotype appeared a few times. The chain recombines TRBV5-6 with TRBJ1-4; possibly TRBD1 for D (6 bases). CDR1 is SGHDT, CDR2 YYEEEE, per germline. Deletions cut 0 bases from V and 14 bases from J, with 11 bases between. The CDR3 has 12 amino acids. The CDR3 protein is CASSLERGRLFF. The CDR3 DNA follows: TGTGCCAGCAGCTTGGAGCGGGGGCGGCTGTTTTTT. The entire variable domain, with the rest obtained from reference TRBV5-6 and TRBJ1-4, is as follows: DAGVTQSPTHLIKTRGQQVTLRCSPKSGHDTVSWYQQALGQGPQFIFQYYEEEERQRGNFPDRFSGHQFPNYSSELNVNALLLGDSALYLCASSLERGRLFFGSGTQLSVL.

V is TRBV5-4 and J is TRBJ2-3; 10 bases map to TRBD2. From germline, CDR1 is SGHNT and CDR2 YYREEE (reference sequence). This CDR3 spans 19 amino acids. V was clipped by 3 bases and J by 6 bases; unmatched bases: 19. The CDR3, as DNA: TGTGCCAGCAGCTCCTATGACTGGGGAGGGAGCGGGGGGGCGGATACGCAGTATTTT. It specifies CASSSYDWGGSGGADTQYF.

This clonotype was counted many times. The V call is TRBV7-9, the J call TRBJ2-7; TRBD1 is a possible D gene (5 bases). The germline V and J ends were trimmed by 5 bases and 0 bases, with 8 bases remaining between them. The CDR3 length is 13 residues. Germline V gene sequence: CDR1 SEHNR, CDR2 FQNEAQ (reference sequence). CDR3 loop: CASSPDNSYEQYF. The CDR3 DNA reads as TGTGCCAGCAGCCCGGACAACTCCTACGAGCAGTACTTC.

This sequence joins TRBV5-4 and TRBJ2-6; weak D call: TRBD1 (6 bases). V was cut by 3 bases and J by 0 bases, with 22 bases left in between. The germline V gene has CDR1 SGHNT and CDR2 YYREEE (reference sequence). The CDR3 loop spans 20 amino acids. CDR3 coding DNA: TGTGCCAGCAGCTCCTTGATTCCCCAGGGGCCTCCCTCTGGGGCCAACGTCCTGACTTTC. This translates into CASSSLIPQGPPSGANVLTF. The whole variable domain, remainder taken from reference TRBV5-4 and TRBJ2-6, is ETGVTQSPTHLIKTRGQQVTLRCSSQSGHNTVSWYQQALGQGPQFIFQYYREEENGRGNFPPRFSGLQFPNYSSELNVNALELDDSALYLCASSSLIPQGPPSGANVLTFGAGSRLTVL.

Only a few counts were recorded for this clonotype. The chain carries TRBV15 and TRBJ2-1; D remains ambiguous. The CDR3 totals 13 residues. The germline V gene encodes CDR1 LNHNV and CDR2 YYDKDF (reference sequence). Trimming took 4 bases from V and 12 from J, leaving 16 bases between them. The CDR3 protein is CATSIIPGPGQFF. The CDR3 DNA reads as TGTGCCACCAGCATTATACCGGGCCCGGGGCAGTTCTTC.

This clonotype was seen ten or more times. The genes are TRBV5-1 and TRBJ2-3; the D gene is possibly TRBD2 (5 bases). CDR1 SGHRS and CDR2 YFSETQ come from the germline V gene. The V gene lost 3 bases and the J gene lost 11 bases, with 16 bases spanning the gap. The length of the CDR3 is 13 residues. CDR3 in DNA: TGCGCCAGCAGCTCCGTGAACCCGAGGGAGCAGTATTTT. Translating it yields CASSSVNPREQYF. The full variable domain, in which reference TRBV5-1 and TRBJ2-3 provide the parts outside the CDR3, is KAGVTQTPRYLIKTRGQQVTLSCSPISGHRSVSWYQQTPGQGLQFLFEYFSETQRNKGNFPGRFSGRQFSNSRSEMNVSTLELGDSALYLCASSSVNPREQYFGPGTRLTVL.

The chain couples TRBV4-2 to TRBJ1-5; no reliable D call. Trimming removed 4 bases at V and 0 bases at J, with 16 bases between. In germline, CDR1 is LGHNA, CDR2 YNFKEQ. The CDR3 covers 17 residues. The CDR3 here is CASSPGLLRYSNQPQHF. The DNA of the CDR3 is TGTGCCAGCAGCCCCGGGCTCCTCCGCTATAGCAATCAGCCCCAGCATTTT.

This clonotype was seen a handful of times. V gene TRBV15 combines with J gene TRBJ2-7, with D maybe TRBD1 (6 bases). The CDR3 spans 15 residues. V was pared by 0 bases and J by 2 bases, with 11 bases between. Per germline, CDR1 LNHNV and CDR2 YYDKDF (reference sequence). DNA of the CDR3: TGTGCCACCAGCAGAGAACAGGGAGAGGCCTACGAGCAGTACTTC. This translates into CATSREQGEAYEQYF. The full variable domain, in which reference TRBV15 and TRBJ2-7 provide the parts outside the CDR3, is DAMVIQNPRYQVTQFGKPVTLSCSQTLNHNVMYWYQQKSSQAPKLLFHYYDKDFNNEADTPDNFQSRRPNTSFCFLDIRSPGLGDTAMYLCATSREQGEAYEQYFGPGTRLTVT.

The rearrangement uses TRBV20-1 and TRBJ1-2; no definite D call. Per the germline V gene, CDR1 is DFQATT and CDR2 is SNEGSKA (reference sequence). V lost 5 bases, J lost 2 bases, and 15 bases lay in between. The CDR3 spans 14 residues. CDR3 residues: CSALTRSANYGYTF. The CDR3, as DNA: TGCAGTGCTCTTACACGCTCCGCCAACTATGGCTACACCTTC.

The genes are TRBV20-1 and TRBJ1-5, with 9 bases fitting TRBD1. The CDR3 sequence is 15 residues long. V gave up 6 bases and J gave up 1 base; unmatched junction bases: 7. Germline lookup yields CDR1 DFQATT and CDR2 SNEGSKA (reference sequence). The CDR3 bases are TGCAGTGCAAGCACAGGGGGCCGGAGCAATCAGCCCCAGCATTTT. It encodes CSASTGGRSNQPQHF.

This clonotype was seen ten or more times. The V call is TRBV4-3, the J call TRBJ1-1; 7 bases map to TRBD1. Germline trimming cut 1 base from V and 0 bases from J; bases unmatched to any gene: 5. This CDR3 spans 16 amino acids. Looked up from germline, CDR1 is LGHNA and CDR2 is YSLEER. CDR3 residues: CASSQGGTEMNTEAFF. DNA of the CDR3: TGCGCCAGCAGCCAAGGGGGGACAGAAATGAACACTGAAGCTTTCTTT.

V is TRBV7-2 and J is TRBJ1-2, with D hard to call. The V and J ends lost 6 bases and 3 bases respectively, with 14 bases between them. Looked up from germline, CDR1 is SGHTA and CDR2 is FQGNSA. The CDR3 has 14 residues. Here the CDR3 DNA reads TGTGCCAGCAGTGGGCAGGCAGCCTACTATGGCTACACCTTC. Its protein is CASSGQAAYYGYTF. The variable domain in full, completed from reference TRBV7-2 and TRBJ1-2, reads GAGVSQSPSNKVTEKGKDVELRCDPISGHTALYWYRQSLGQGLEFLIYFQGNSAPDKSGLPSDRFSAERTGGSVSTLTIQRTQQEDSAVYLCASSGQAAYYGYTFGSGTRLTVV.

For this clonotype: The junction does not match germline at one end; this may be a read error. The chain joins TRBV4-2 to TRBJ1-2; TRBD1 aligns across 7 bases. Germline CDR1 LGHNA, CDR2 YNFKEQ. This CDR3 has 16 residues. Here the CDR3 reads CASRQGPGGSNYGYTF. CDR3 in DNA: TGTGCCAGCAGACAAGGACCAGGGGGATCAAACTATGGCTACACCTTC.

There are many counts of this clonotype. The rearrangement links TRBV14 to TRBJ2-7; TRBD1 is a possible D gene (5 bases). Trimming stripped 4 bases from V and 0 bases from J, with 16 bases between. Germline V gene sequence: CDR1 SGHDN, CDR2 FVKESK. The CDR3 is 16 residues long. CDR3 DNA: TGTGCCAGCAGCCCCCTATGGGGCAGGAGCTCCTACGAGCAGTACTTC. Translated, it gives CASSPLWGRSSYEQYF.

The CDR3 sequence is CAIRGAEGEKLFF. In DNA, the CDR3 is TGTGCCATCAGGGGCGCGGAGGGGGAAAAACTGTTTTTT. The chain carries TRBV10-3 and TRBJ1-4, with D maybe TRBD1 (5 bases). This CDR3 has 13 residues. V was shortened by 6 bases and J by 8 bases, with 13 bases between the two germline ends. Germline CDR1 is ENHRY and CDR2 is SYGVKD.

This chain uses TRBV12-3 or TRBV12-4 with TRBJ2-7; tentatively, D is TRBD1 or TRBD2 (6 bases each). There are 13 residues in the CDR3. Deletions cut 5 bases from V and 6 bases from J, with 14 bases between. The CDR3 nucleotides read TGTGCCAGCAGTCAAGTCAGGGGAGGCGAGCAGTACTTC. Its translation is CASSQVRGGEQYF.

The chain uses TRBV7-9 and TRBJ1-2; TRBD1 is a possible D gene (5 bases). This CDR3 has 13 amino acids. CDR1 and CDR2 from the germline V gene are SEHNR and FQNEAQ (reference sequence). Trimming removed 2 bases at V and 6 bases at J, with 10 bases between. CDR3 nucleotides: TGTGCCAGCAGCTTACGGGGGTCGGATGGCTACACCTTC. Protein sequence: CASSLRGSDGYTF.